Following are 25 T cell receptor beta chains from one sample sequenced in a study of STAT3 mutations in large granular lymphocyte leukemia. Here immunoSEQ multiplex PCR was the method, and the copy in TCRdb shows in-frame clones only, minus some. The sample holds about 20,000 clones, approximately 92% seen once. These TCRs are of unknown antigen specificity. Study-level points and caveats: At least one immunodominant TCR beta clonotype appeared in every T-cell large granular lymphocyte leukemia patient.

The specimen sequenced was peripheral blood mononuclear cells. Source of these receptors: a man aged 55-75 years with T-cell large granular lymphocyte leukemia. Some clones in this sample may be carry-over from other donors' samples.

The rearrangement links TRBV15 to TRBJ2-3; the D gene is possibly TRBD2 (6 bases). This CDR3 contains 18 residues. Trimming pared 2 bases from V and 0 bases from J, leaving 18 bases between. Germline CDR1 is LNHNV and CDR2 is YYDKDF (reference sequence). The CDR3 reads CATSRPLASETSTDTQYF. In nucleotides, the CDR3 is TGTGCCACCAGCAGACCCCTCGCTAGCGAGACTAGCACAGATACGCAGTATTTT.

J is TRBJ1-1 and V is TRBV5-1; D remains unclear. CDR3 size: 14 residues. Trimming removed 2 bases at V and 0 bases at J, with 8 bases between. The V gene's germline CDR1 is SGHRS and CDR2 YFSETQ. Written as DNA, the CDR3 is TGCGCCAGCAGCTTAGACGGGATGAACACTGAAGCTTTCTTT. Its protein product is CASSLDGMNTEAFF.

The chain has TRBV28 and TRBJ2-6; 8 nucleotides line up with TRBD2. V lost 2 bases, J lost 0 bases, and 6 bases stayed unmatched. Germline CDR1 is MDHEN and CDR2 is SYDVKM. The CDR3 is 18 amino acids. The chain's CDR3 is CASSLSTSGLSGANVLTF. The CDR3 nucleotides read TGTGCCAGCAGTTTAAGCACTAGCGGACTCTCTGGGGCCAACGTCCTGACTTTC.

The chain joins TRBV30 to TRBJ2-5; D possibly uses TRBD1 or TRBD2 (6 bases each). The germline gives CDR1 GTSNPN, CDR2 SVGIG (reference sequence). This CDR3 region has 14 residues. The ends were cut back, 0 bases at V and 5 bases at J, with 13 bases in the middle. DNA for the CDR3: TGTGCCTGGAGTGTATTGGGGGCGGGGGAGACCCAGTACTTC. Residues: CAWSVLGAGETQYF. Based on the CDR3 plus reference TRBV30 and TRBJ2-5, the full variable domain is SQTIHQWPATLVQPVGSPLSLECTVEGTSNPNLYWYRQAAGRGLQLLFYSVGIGQISSEVPQNLSASRPQDRQFILSSKKLLLSDSGFYLCAWSVLGAGETQYFGPGTRLLVL.

The chain employs TRBV7-2 and TRBJ2-3, with 7 nucleotides matching TRBD2. Germline V CDR1 and CDR2: SGHTA, FQGNSA. V dropped 6 bases and J dropped 5; count of bases not matched to a gene: 11. CDR3 length: 15 amino acids. CDR3 DNA: TGTGCCAGCAGTCCACTGCGGGAGTGGGGAGATACGCAGTATTTT. Its protein product is CASSPLREWGDTQYF.

This sequence joins TRBV19 and TRBJ2-1; D is undetermined. The CDR3 is 13 amino acids. V was pared by 1 base and J by 6 bases, with 7 bases between. CDR1 is LNHDA, CDR2 SQIVND, per germline (reference sequence). CDR3 DNA sequence: TGTGCCAGTAGTATAGGGCGTGCCAATGAGCAGTTCTTC. It codes for CASSIGRANEQFF.

V usage is TRBV5-5 and J usage is TRBJ2-7, with D possibly matching TRBD1 (5 bases). This CDR3 has 13 residues. Per germline, CDR1 SGHKS and CDR2 YYEKEE (reference sequence). V was pared by 2 bases and J by 4 bases, with 10 bases between. The DNA for the CDR3 is TGTGCCAGCAGCTTCCCAGGGCAATACGAGCAGTACTTC. This gives the protein CASSFPGQYEQYF.

This clone was detected only once. The CDR3 DNA follows: TGTGCCTGGGCAACTAGGGGGGCAGATACGCAGTATTTT. This gives the protein CAWATRGADTQYF. The chain employs TRBV30 and TRBJ2-3; D may be TRBD1 or TRBD2 (6 bases each). This CDR3 is built from 13 residues. V lost 5 bases, J lost 4 bases, and 13 bases lay in between. Germline CDR1 is GTSNPN and CDR2 is SVGIG (reference sequence).

V and J are TRBV2 and TRBJ2-7; TRBD1 agrees at 7 bases. CDR1 is SNHLY, CDR2 FYNNEI, per germline. The V segment lost 5 bases and the J segment 0 bases; nucleotides outside the gene matches: 7. The CDR3 extends over 15 amino acids. Here the CDR3 DNA reads TGTGCCAGCAGTCCAACGGGACAGAGCTCCTACGAGCAGTACTTC. This encodes CASSPTGQSSYEQYF.

The chain carries TRBV5-6 and TRBJ2-7, with 8 nucleotides matching TRBD1. From germline, CDR1 is SGHDT and CDR2 YYEEEE. Losses at the gene ends were 6 bases for V and 2 bases for J; bases not matched to a gene: 1. The CDR3 contains 12 residues. This CDR3 reads CASTDRAYEQYF. The CDR3 region has the DNA TGTGCCAGCACGGACAGGGCCTACGAGCAGTACTTC.

J is TRBJ2-7 and V is TRBV7-9; 7 bases fit TRBD1. The CDR3 covers 15 residues. Germline V CDR1 and CDR2: SEHNR, FQNEAQ (reference sequence). CDR3 residues: CAQGERGSLSYEQYF. The CDR3 region has the DNA TGTGCGCAGGGGGAGAGGGGGAGTTTGTCCTACGAGCAGTACTTC.

The rearrangement links TRBV30 to TRBJ2-7; D is possibly TRBD1 (6 bases). V dropped 3 bases and J dropped 0 bases, with 15 bases sitting between them. Germline V gene lookup returns CDR1 GTSNPN and CDR2 SVGIG (reference sequence). The CDR3 sequence is 15 residues long. The CDR3 here is CAWRVVDRASYEQYF. The CDR3 region has the DNA TGTGCCTGGAGGGTCGTGGACAGAGCCTCCTACGAGCAGTACTTC.

This clone has only a few counts. The rearrangement uses TRBV10-3 and TRBJ1-2; D not resolved. V was cut by 3 bases and J by 3 bases, with 11 bases left in between. Germline CDR1 is ENHRY and CDR2 is SYGVKD. The CDR3 is 14 residues long. CDR3 DNA sequence: TGTGCCATCAGTGAATTAGGGTCGGACTATGGCTACACCTTC. It specifies CAISELGSDYGYTF.

The chain joins TRBV21-1 to TRBJ1-1. TRBV21-1 is assigned pseudogene status. The CDR3 runs 13 residues. CDR3 nucleotide sequence: TGTGCCAGCAGCAATGTGGTGAACACTGAAGCTTTCTTT. Translated, it gives CASSNVVNTEAFF.

The CDR3 DNA reads as TGTGCCAGTAGTATGAGGTTTAACAGGGGGCCTAATTCACCCCTCCACTTT. Encoded protein: CASSMRFNRGPNSPLHF. The chain is built from TRBV19 and TRBJ1-6, with TRBD1 matching 9 bases. CDR1 is LNHDA, CDR2 SQIVND, per germline (reference sequence). V gave up 3 bases and J gave up 6 bases; unmatched junction bases: 9. The CDR3 is made up of 17 amino acids. The variable domain in full, with the rest retrieved from reference TRBV19 and TRBJ1-6, is DGGITQSPKYLFRKEGQNVTLSCEQNLNHDAMYWYRQDPGQGLRLIYYSQIVNDFQKGDIAEGYSVSREKKESFPLTVTSAQKNPTAFYLCASSMRFNRGPNSPLHFGNGTRLTVT.

This clone was counted between two and nine times. The V call is TRBV27, the J call TRBJ1-6, with TRBD1 identical over 7 bases. The V gene's germline CDR1 is MNHEY and CDR2 SMNVEV (reference sequence). The CDR3 runs 15 residues. Trimming took 6 bases from V and 10 from J; bases not matched to a gene: 12. The DNA for the CDR3 is TGTGCCAGCAGCCTCCCGACAGGGAGGAACTCACCCCTCCACTTT. This translates into CASSLPTGRNSPLHF.

The genes are TRBV30 and TRBJ2-3; 12 bases agree with TRBD2. This CDR3 is 15 amino acids long. V was pared by 0 bases and J by 4 bases, with 2 bases of the junction left unmatched. CDR1 and CDR2 from the germline V gene are GTSNPN and SVGIG (reference sequence). Here the CDR3 reads CAWSVTSGRSDTQYF. The DNA of the CDR3 is TGTGCCTGGAGTGTGACTAGCGGGAGATCAGATACGCAGTATTTT.

In its sample, this clone was seen a few times. This chain joins TRBV19 and TRBJ2-5; possible D gene TRBD1, 5 bases. Germline CDR1 and CDR2: LNHDA and SQIVND (reference sequence). The CDR3 length is 14 residues. The V end lost 3 bases, the J end lost 2 bases, and 10 bases lay between the germline ends. The chain's CDR3 is CASSIMTAQETQYF. The CDR3 DNA sequence: TGTGCCAGTAGTATTATGACAGCGCAAGAGACCCAGTACTTC.

J is TRBJ2-7 and V is TRBV15; D gene unclear. In germline, CDR1 is LNHNV, CDR2 YYDKDF (reference sequence). The V end lost 2 bases, the J end lost 2 bases, and 10 bases lay between the germline ends. This CDR3 region has 14 residues. DNA for the CDR3: TGTGCCACCAGCAGACCGGCAGGTGCCTACGAGCAGTACTTC. Protein sequence: CATSRPAGAYEQYF.

This chain joins TRBV27 and TRBJ2-5, with 7 bases aligning to TRBD2. V dropped 2 bases and J dropped 5; count of bases not matched to a gene: 2. The CDR3 spans 13 residues. The germline V gene encodes CDR1 MNHEY and CDR2 SMNVEV (reference sequence). Written as DNA, the CDR3 is TGTGCCAGCAGTTTAAGAGCGGGGGAGACCCAGTACTTC. This encodes CASSLRAGETQYF.

The chain uses TRBV7-2 and TRBJ2-7; TRBD2 aligns across 7 bases. CDR1 is SGHTA and CDR2 is FQGNSA in the germline V gene. Unmatched junction bases numbered 11, after V lost 4 bases and J lost 2 bases. CDR3 size: 16 residues. The chain's CDR3 is CASSSRLRGGAYEQYF. CDR3 sequence (DNA): TGTGCCAGCAGCTCTAGACTCCGGGGAGGGGCCTACGAGCAGTACTTC.

V usage is TRBV2 and J usage is TRBJ1-1; the D gene is possibly TRBD1 (5 bases). The CDR3 extends over 14 amino acids. The V gene's germline CDR1 is SNHLY and CDR2 FYNNEI. V dropped 7 bases and J dropped 6 bases, with 18 bases sitting between them. The CDR3 protein is CASNLAGRNSEAFF. The CDR3 nucleotides read TGTGCCAGCAATTTAGCAGGGAGAAATTCTGAAGCTTTCTTT.

The chain combines TRBV15 with TRBJ2-5, with D maybe TRBD1 (6 bases). CDR3 size: 14 residues. Germline CDR1 LNHNV, CDR2 YYDKDF (reference sequence). The V gene lost 3 bases and the J gene lost 2 bases, with 10 bases spanning the gap. CDR3 DNA: TGTGCCACCAGCAGGGATGGACAGCAAGAGACCCAGTACTTC. This codes for CATSRDGQQETQYF.

The chain has TRBV2 and TRBJ2-7; 7 bases match TRBD1. Trimming at V came to 5 bases and at J to 1 base, leaving 2 bases not matched to a gene. Germline V gene data show CDR1 as SNHLY and CDR2 as FYNNEI. The CDR3 runs 13 residues. The CDR3 region is CASSKTGSYEQYF. In DNA, the CDR3 is TGTGCCAGCAGTAAGACAGGGTCCTACGAGCAGTACTTC.

This chain connects TRBV7-2 to TRBJ2-5; D gene uncertain. Germline-derived CDR1 and CDR2 are SGHTA and FQGNSA. Between the trimmed V and J ends, which lost 5 bases and 1 base, there was a span of 11 bases. The CDR3 extends over 14 amino acids. The CDR3 loop reads CASSPRWGQETQYF. CDR3 coding DNA: TGTGCCAGCAGCCCTCGCTGGGGCCAAGAGACCCAGTACTTC.